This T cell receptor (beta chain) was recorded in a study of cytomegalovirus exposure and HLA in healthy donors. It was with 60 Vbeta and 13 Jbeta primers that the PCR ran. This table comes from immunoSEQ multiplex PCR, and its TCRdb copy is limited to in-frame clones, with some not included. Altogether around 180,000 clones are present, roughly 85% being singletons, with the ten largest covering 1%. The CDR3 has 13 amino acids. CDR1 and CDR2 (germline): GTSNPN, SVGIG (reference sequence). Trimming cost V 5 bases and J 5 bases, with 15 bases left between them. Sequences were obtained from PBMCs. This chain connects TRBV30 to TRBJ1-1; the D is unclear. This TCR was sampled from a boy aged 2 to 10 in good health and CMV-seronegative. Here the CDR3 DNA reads TGTGCCTGGTCGGTGGCTGCGGCTACTGAAGCTTTCTTT. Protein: CAWSVAAATEAFF.